This T cell receptor (beta chain) was recorded in a study of naive CD8 T cells in extremely preterm neonates. Germline CDR1 reads SEHNR; CDR2 reads FQNEAQ (reference sequence). V trimming: 4 bases; J trimming: 1 base; junction bases outside the gene matches: 2. This CDR3 is built from 14 residues. Blood donors were healthy children aged about 15-56 months and healthy nonsmoking adults. Aged roughly 18-50 years with median roughly 40 years, adult controls were healthy nonsmokers. Here immunoSEQ multiplex PCR was the method, and the copy in TCRdb shows in-frame clones only, minus some. Of some 7,400 clones detected, roughly 98% appear once; the ten largest clones hold approximately 0.38%. This clone came up once.

The receptor was isolated from a human donor in good health. Sequencing input: naive CD8+ T cells from blood. J is TRBJ1-1 and V is TRBV7-9; 8 bases fit TRBD1. The CDR3 coding sequence is TGTGCCAGCAGCTCCGACAGGGGGAACACTGAAGCTTTCTTT. Its protein product is CASSSDRGNTEAFF.